Presented here are 20 T cell receptor beta chains from one specimen sequenced in a study of T cell changes during pregnancy in multiple sclerosis. The assay was immunoSEQ multiplex PCR, and TCRdb's table has in-frame clones only and misses some. The sample shows over 85,000 clones, 91% of them seen only once. The sample in question was peripheral blood, obtained after pregnancy. Source of these receptors: a female donor in good health, enrolled as a control in a pregnancy study.

V gene TRBV9 combines with J gene TRBJ2-7, with 12 bases matching TRBD2. This CDR3 contains 16 residues. CDR1 and CDR2 (germline): SGDLS, YYNGEE. The trim removed 3 bases at V and 0 bases at J, leaving 4 bases unmatched. The DNA for the CDR3 is TGTGCCAGCAGCGCGACTAGCGGGGGTAGCTCCTACGAGCAGTACTTC. This encodes CASSATSGGSSYEQYF.

The gene calls are TRBV19 and TRBJ2-2; D gene unclear. V shed 0 bases and J shed 7 bases, with 9 bases lying between them. The CDR3 covers 14 residues. Looked up from germline, CDR1 is LNHDA and CDR2 is SQIVND (reference sequence). The CDR3 DNA reads TGTGCCAGTAGTATAGATCTACGAATCGGGGAGCTGTTTTTT. The encoded protein is CASSIDLRIGELFF.

This clone appeared once. This chain connects TRBV10-3 to TRBJ2-2, with D maybe TRBD2 (5 bases). CDR1 and CDR2 from the germline V gene are ENHRY and SYGVKD. V was cut by 3 bases and J by 6 bases, with 11 bases left in between. The CDR3 is 14 amino acids. CDR3 sequence: CAISDGGAAGELFF. In DNA, the CDR3 is TGTGCCATCAGTGACGGAGGTGCGGCCGGGGAGCTGTTTTTT.

The chain links TRBV30 to TRBJ2-7; D is uncertain. V lost 2 bases to trimming and J lost 0 bases, with 5 bases between them. Germline V gene sequence: CDR1 GTSNPN, CDR2 SVGIG (reference sequence). The CDR3 sequence is 12 residues long. CDR3 coding DNA: TGTGCCTGGAGTCCGTTCTCCTACGAGCAGTACTTC. The encoded protein is CAWSPFSYEQYF. Full variable domain (rest looked up from reference TRBV30 and TRBJ2-7): SQTIHQWPATLVQPVGSPLSLECTVEGTSNPNLYWYRQAAGRGLQLLFYSVGIGQISSEVPQNLSASRPQDRQFILSSKKLLLSDSGFYLCAWSPFSYEQYFGPGTRLTVT.

J is TRBJ1-4 and V is TRBV18; 8 positions agree with TRBD1. Looked up from germline, CDR1 is KGHSH and CDR2 is LQKENI. The CDR3 is 14 amino acids. With 3 bases clipped from V and 8 bases from J, the junction kept 5 bases outside the gene matches. CDR3 in amino acids: CASSPGTGGEKLFF. The CDR3 DNA is TGTGCCAGCTCACCCGGGACAGGCGGGGAAAAACTGTTTTTT.

The J gene is TRBJ2-7, the V gene TRBV10-1; no firm D call. Germline V gene lookup returns CDR1 WNHNN and CDR2 SYGVQD (reference sequence). V was cut by 8 bases and J by 6 bases, with 11 bases left in between. The CDR3 consists of 11 residues. DNA for the CDR3: TGCGCCAGCCCCCCGGGTCGCGAGCAGTACTTC. This encodes CASPPGREQYF.

The chain joins TRBV30 to TRBJ2-7, with D possibly TRBD2 on 5 matching bases. This CDR3 contains 12 residues. The ends were cut back, 2 bases at V and 3 bases at J, with 8 bases in the middle. CDR1 is GTSNPN, CDR2 SVGIG, per germline (reference sequence). The CDR3 sequence: CAWSQRVYEQYF. In DNA, the CDR3 is TGTGCCTGGAGTCAGAGGGTCTACGAGCAGTACTTC. Full variable domain (remainder filled in from reference TRBV30 and TRBJ2-7): SQTIHQWPATLVQPVGSPLSLECTVEGTSNPNLYWYRQAAGRGLQLLFYSVGIGQISSEVPQNLSASRPQDRQFILSSKKLLLSDSGFYLCAWSQRVYEQYFGPGTRLTVT.

The chain employs TRBV28 and TRBJ2-1, with TRBD1 identical over 9 bases. The germline V gene has CDR1 MDHEN and CDR2 SYDVKM. The CDR3 has 14 residues. The J segment lost 9 bases and the V segment lost 5 bases, leaving 8 bases of the junction unmatched. CDR3 residues: CASSTDRGWVEQFF. In nucleotides, the CDR3 is TGTGCCAGCAGTACTGACAGGGGGTGGGTTGAGCAGTTCTTC.

The chain has TRBV11-2 and TRBJ1-2; D is possibly TRBD1 (6 bases). The V end lost 6 bases, the J end lost 6 bases, and 11 bases lay between the germline ends. The CDR3 contains 12 residues. The germline V gene encodes CDR1 SGHAT and CDR2 FQNNGV. CDR3 residues: CASRQGRHGYTF. The CDR3 DNA reads as TGTGCCAGCAGACAGGGACGGCATGGCTACACCTTC.

The chain uses TRBV11-1 and TRBJ2-2, with 8 bases aligning to TRBD1. The CDR3 runs to 15 residues. With 3 bases clipped from V and 4 bases from J, the junction kept 4 bases outside the gene matches. Germline V gives CDR1 SGHAT, CDR2 FQDESV (reference sequence). This CDR3 reads CASSFQGASTGELFF. The CDR3 region has the DNA TGTGCCAGCAGCTTTCAGGGGGCCTCCACCGGGGAGCTGTTTTTT.

The chain combines TRBV18 with TRBJ2-6, with TRBD2 as a possible D gene (5 bases). CDR1 and CDR2 (germline): KGHSH, LQKENI. V was shortened by 3 bases and J by 4 bases, with 10 bases between the two germline ends. The CDR3 runs to 15 residues. For the CDR3, the DNA is TGTGCCAGCTCACCGCGGAGCGGCGGGGCCAACGTCCTGACTTTC. Protein product: CASSPRSGGANVLTF.

The chain recombines TRBV4-2 with TRBJ2-2; 9 bases are shared with TRBD2. V trimming: 1 base; J trimming: 6 bases; junction bases outside the gene matches: 9. Germline CDR1 and CDR2: LGHNA and YNFKEQ. The CDR3 is made up of 17 amino acids. CDR3: CASSQGISGGPSGELFF. The CDR3 DNA reads TGTGCCAGCAGCCAAGGGATCAGCGGGGGGCCCTCCGGGGAGCTGTTTTTT.

V usage is TRBV7-9 and J usage is TRBJ1-1; D not resolved. Trimming shortened V by 2 bases and J by 6 bases, and 13 bases separated the two germline ends. This CDR3 contains 14 residues. CDR1 and CDR2 (germline): SEHNR, FQNEAQ (reference sequence). CDR3 region: CASSLKGGKAEAFF. CDR3 bases: TGTGCCAGCAGCTTAAAAGGAGGGAAGGCTGAAGCTTTCTTT.

This chain joins TRBV27 and TRBJ1-6; D unresolved. From germline, CDR1 is MNHEY and CDR2 SMNVEV (reference sequence). The CDR3 is 12 residues long. The germline V and J ends were trimmed by 3 bases and 6 bases, with 3 bases remaining between them. Written as DNA, the CDR3 is TGTGCCAGCAGTTTCCGTAATTCACCCCTCCACTTT. This codes for CASSFRNSPLHF.

V usage is TRBV7-2 and J usage is TRBJ1-3; 10 positions agree with TRBD1. With 5 bases clipped from V and 7 bases from J, the junction kept 8 bases outside the gene matches. Per germline, CDR1 SGHTA and CDR2 FQGNSA. CDR3 length equals 15 residues. CDR3 in DNA: TGTGCCAGCAGCGCAGACAGGGGGCTTTGGAACACCATATATTTT. Translation gives CASSADRGLWNTIYF.

CDR3: CASSYSAGGYTF. For the CDR3, the DNA is TGTGCCAGCAGTTACTCAGCCGGGGGCTACACCTTC. The genes are TRBV6-6 and TRBJ1-2, with no clear D. The CDR3 is made up of 12 amino acids. Trimming shortened V by 0 bases and J by 8 bases, and 7 bases separated the two germline ends. In germline, CDR1 is MNHNY, CDR2 SVGAGI (reference sequence).

This sequence joins TRBV4-2 and TRBJ2-2; D might be TRBD2 (6 bases). Germline CDR1 and CDR2: LGHNA and YNFKEQ. This CDR3 has 15 amino acids. Between the trimmed V and J ends, which lost 4 bases and 1 base, there was a span of 10 bases. CDR3 region: CASSPPGVNTGELFF. CDR3 DNA: TGTGCCAGCAGCCCCCCGGGGGTGAACACCGGGGAGCTGTTTTTT.

The chain couples TRBV23-1 to TRBJ1-3; no clear D. TRBV23-1 is an ORF; its function is uncertain. The CDR3 has 14 residues. V lost 3 bases, J lost 4 bases, and 10 bases lay in between. The CDR3: CASSQSLGGNTIYF. The CDR3 bases are TGCGCCAGCAGTCAGTCGCTCGGGGGAAACACCATATATTTT.

The chain employs TRBV28 and TRBJ2-2; D remains ambiguous. Trimming cost V 4 bases and J 8 bases, with 11 bases left between them. Germline lookup yields CDR1 MDHEN and CDR2 SYDVKM. The CDR3 extends over 13 amino acids. The CDR3 DNA sequence: TGTGCCAGCAGTTCGACCGCGGTGGGGGAGCTGTTTTTT. It is translated as CASSSTAVGELFF.

This clone was detected only once. DNA for the CDR3: TGTGCCAGCACCCCCGAGGGATATGGCTACACCTTC. Its translation: CASTPEGYGYTF. This chain links TRBV6-1 with TRBJ1-2; D remains unclear. From germline, CDR1 is MNHNS and CDR2 SASEGT. The V and J ends lost 7 bases and 5 bases respectively, with 11 bases between them. The CDR3 extends over 12 amino acids.